The clone carrying this TCR beta chain was found many times. The sample is drawn from a study of neurological immune-mediated disorders. Trimming removed 5 bases at V and 3 bases at J, with 11 bases between. CDR1 is DFQATT, CDR2 SNEGSKA, per germline (reference sequence). The CDR3 length is 12 residues. TCRdb fed the 5' RACE reads into MiXCR, producing one record per CDR3 protein. The sample contains under 90,000 distinct CDR3 sequences, about a tenth of which appear only once. Material for sequencing was PBMCs. The chain joins TRBV20-1 to TRBJ2-7, with a tentative D call TRBD2 (5 bases). The TCR originated in a man aged 35 to 55 in good health. The DNA of the CDR3 is TGCAGTGCTTGGGCTGGAGGCTACGAGCAGTACTTC. Its translation is CSAWAGGYEQYF.